This entry is about one T cell receptor beta chain. Antigen specificity is unknown. The data were obtained in a study of cytomegalovirus exposure and HLA in healthy donors. Findings and limits, study-wide: Most likely, a cluster of highly shared sequence variants arose as a sequencing artifact.

These donors, healthy bone marrow donors, were studied. Both 60 Vbeta primers and 13 Jbeta primers went into the PCR. Libraries were prepared by immunoSEQ multiplex PCR; TCRdb keeps only in-frame clonotypes and omits some of them. The table has 150,000 to 200,000 clones, around 80% seen once. Trimming shortened V by 9 bases and J by 3 bases, and 18 bases separated the two germline ends. Germline CDR1 reads LNHDA; CDR2 reads SQIVND (reference sequence). This CDR3 contains 14 residues. V usage is TRBV19 and J usage is TRBJ2-7; D may be TRBD1 (5 bases). The sequenced sample was PBMCs. This clonotype was sampled from a young man in good health and CMV-seronegative. CDR3 sequence reads: CASRRREGDYEQYF. The CDR3 region has the DNA TGTGCCAGCAGACGCAGGGAAGGGGACTACGAGCAGTACTTC.